This T cell receptor (beta chain) was profiled in a study of blood T cell repertoires in COVID-19. Unmatched junction bases numbered 2, after V lost 3 bases and J lost 0 bases. Germline assignment: CDR1 MNHNS and CDR2 SASEGT. The CDR3 totals 17 residues. TCRdb keeps only in-frame clones here, not all; method: immunoSEQ multiplex PCR. The repertoire holds around 360,000 clones, with about 88% as singletons. The V call is TRBV6-1, the J call TRBJ2-6; 10 nucleotides match TRBD2. This clonotype was sampled from a woman younger than 45 who had recovered from COVID-19. The sequenced sample consisted of PBMCs or T cells enriched from blood (not recorded which). CDR3 DNA sequence: TGTGCCAGCAGTGACCGACTAGCGGGCTCTGGGGCCAACGTCCTGACTTTC. It specifies CASSDRLAGSGANVLTF.